The clone carrying this TCR beta chain was detected a few times. These data originate in a study of response to subunit inactivated influenza vaccine. TCRdb reprocessed the RT-PCR reads via MiXCR and lists one record per CDR3 protein. The sample includes 490,000 or so distinct CDR3 sequences, about 7.6% of them seen just once. Sequencing used PBMCs from blood, obtained around 25 months after vaccination. This TCR was recovered from a man between 50 and 69 years old who received an inactivated influenza vaccine.

The CDR3 here is CATSSGRTNTGELFF. In DNA, the CDR3 is TGTGCCACCAGCAGCGGCAGGACGAACACCGGGGAGCTGTTTTTT. The V and J genes are TRBV15 and TRBJ2-2; no firm D call. V lost 3 bases to trimming and J lost 0 bases, with 8 bases between them. The CDR3 has 15 amino acids. Germline V gene sequence: CDR1 LNHNV, CDR2 YYDKDF (reference sequence).